What follows is one T cell receptor (beta chain) and its context. Assay used: immunoSEQ multiplex PCR; TCRdb lists only in-frame clones, some missing. The sample has around 100,000 clones, 96% seen once; the top ten hold 0.2% to 0.25%. The junction had 10 bases not matched to a gene; V was cut back by 5 bases and J by 0 bases. From germline, CDR1 is LNHDA and CDR2 SQIVND (reference sequence). The CDR3 is 16 residues long. The data were taken from a study of technical replicates of blood from several donors. The clonotype was recovered from a human donor in good health. The source material was T cells isolated from PBMCs. The J gene is TRBJ2-7, the V gene TRBV19; 7 bases map to TRBD1. The CDR3, as DNA: TGTGCCAGTAGTCCGCAGACAGGGAAGAGCTCCTACGAGCAGTACTTC. Translated: CASSPQTGKSSYEQYF.